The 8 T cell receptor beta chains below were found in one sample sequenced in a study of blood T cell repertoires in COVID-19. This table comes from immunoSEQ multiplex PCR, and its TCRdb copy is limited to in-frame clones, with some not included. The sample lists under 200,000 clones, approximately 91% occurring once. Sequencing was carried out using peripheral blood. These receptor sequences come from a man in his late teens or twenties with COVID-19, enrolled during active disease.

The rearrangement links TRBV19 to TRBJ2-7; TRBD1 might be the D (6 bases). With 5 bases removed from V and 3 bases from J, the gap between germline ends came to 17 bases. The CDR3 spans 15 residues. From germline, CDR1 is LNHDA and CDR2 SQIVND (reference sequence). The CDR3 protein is CASSPDPSGDYEQYF. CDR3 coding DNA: TGTGCCAGTAGTCCAGACCCTTCAGGGGACTACGAGCAGTACTTC.

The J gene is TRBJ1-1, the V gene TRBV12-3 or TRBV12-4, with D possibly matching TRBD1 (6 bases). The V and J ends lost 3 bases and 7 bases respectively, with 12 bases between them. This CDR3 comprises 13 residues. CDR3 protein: CASSFVQGNEAFF. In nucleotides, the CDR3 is TGTGCCAGCAGTTTTGTGCAGGGGAATGAAGCTTTCTTT.

The CDR3, as DNA: TGTGCCAGCTCACCACGGGCAGGAACCTCTGGGGCCAACGTCCTGACTTTC. It translates to CASSPRAGTSGANVLTF. The chain links TRBV18 to TRBJ2-6; D uncertain. The CDR3 length is 17 residues. V lost 1 base to trimming and J lost 0 bases, with 10 bases between them. From germline, CDR1 is KGHSH and CDR2 LQKENI.

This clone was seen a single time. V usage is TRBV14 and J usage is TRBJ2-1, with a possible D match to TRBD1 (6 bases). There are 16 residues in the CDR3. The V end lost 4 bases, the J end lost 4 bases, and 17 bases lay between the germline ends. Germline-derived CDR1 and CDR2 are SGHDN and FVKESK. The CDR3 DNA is TGTGCCAGCAGCCGTCGGGGACATACTATTTACAATGAGCAGTTCTTC. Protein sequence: CASSRRGHTIYNEQFF.

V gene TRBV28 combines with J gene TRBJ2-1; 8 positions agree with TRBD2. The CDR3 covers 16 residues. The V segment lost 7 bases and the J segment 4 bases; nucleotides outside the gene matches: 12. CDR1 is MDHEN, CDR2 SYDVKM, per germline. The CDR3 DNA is TGTGCCAGCAAGGGCAGCGGGAGTGGGTCGTACAATGAGCAGTTCTTC. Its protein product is CASKGSGSGSYNEQFF.

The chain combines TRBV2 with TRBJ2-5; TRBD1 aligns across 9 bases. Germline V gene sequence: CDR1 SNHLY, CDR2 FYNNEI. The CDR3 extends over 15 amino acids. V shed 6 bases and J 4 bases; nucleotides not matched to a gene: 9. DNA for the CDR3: TGTGCCAGCAGACCCGACAGGGGGTTTGGAGAGACCCAGTACTTC. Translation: CASRPDRGFGETQYF.

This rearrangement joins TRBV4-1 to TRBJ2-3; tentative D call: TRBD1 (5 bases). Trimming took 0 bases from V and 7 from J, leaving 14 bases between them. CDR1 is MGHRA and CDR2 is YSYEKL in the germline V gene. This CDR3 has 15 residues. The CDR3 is CASSQDKGSVNTQYF. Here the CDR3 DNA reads TGCGCCAGCAGCCAAGACAAGGGGTCCGTGAATACGCAGTATTTT.

The CDR3 sequence: CASSVDQGNQPQHF. The CDR3 DNA is TGTGCCAGCAGTGTAGACCAGGGTAATCAGCCCCAGCATTTT. The chain couples TRBV2 to TRBJ1-5, with TRBD1 as a possible D gene (5 bases). There are 14 residues in the CDR3. V was cut by 4 bases and J by 4 bases, with 11 bases left in between. Per germline, CDR1 SNHLY and CDR2 FYNNEI.